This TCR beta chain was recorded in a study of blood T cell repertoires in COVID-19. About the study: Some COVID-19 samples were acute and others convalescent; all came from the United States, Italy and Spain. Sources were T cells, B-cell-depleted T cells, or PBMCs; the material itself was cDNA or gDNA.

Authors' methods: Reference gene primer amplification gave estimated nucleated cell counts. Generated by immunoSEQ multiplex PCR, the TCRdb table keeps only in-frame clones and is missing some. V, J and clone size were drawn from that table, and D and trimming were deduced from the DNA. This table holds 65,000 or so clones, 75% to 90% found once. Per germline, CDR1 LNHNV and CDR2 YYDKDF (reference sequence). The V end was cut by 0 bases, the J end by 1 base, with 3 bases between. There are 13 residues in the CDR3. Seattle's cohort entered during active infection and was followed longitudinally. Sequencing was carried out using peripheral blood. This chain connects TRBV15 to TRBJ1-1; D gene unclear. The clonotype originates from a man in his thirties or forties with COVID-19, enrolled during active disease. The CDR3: CATSREQNTEAFF. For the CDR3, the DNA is TGTGCCACCAGCAGAGAACAGAACACTGAAGCTTTCTTT.